This T cell receptor (beta chain) came from a study of blood T cells in healthy people across ages. Primers used in a second PCR of roughly 6 to 12 cycles were a sample-barcoded 5' primer and a J-beta primer mix. Every molecule of cDNA carried a tag from a template-switch adaptor with 12 random nucleotides. TCRdb ran MiXCR on the 5' RACE reads and lists one entry per CDR3 protein. The data hold fewer than 900,000 distinct CDR3 sequences, with 40% to 45% observed a single time. The germline gives CDR1 LGHNA, CDR2 YNFKEQ. The length of the CDR3 is 15 residues. V lost 2 bases, J lost 2 bases, and 11 bases lay in between. Study outcomes and limitations: Long-lived donors exceeded aged donors in naive CD4+ cells and diversity. Unknown donor CMV status possibly confounded expanded clonotype changes.

About 10 milliliters was the volume of peripheral blood drawn from each donor. A few counts support this clonotype. As yet, its antigen is unknown. Input material: blood. The receptor was derived from a woman aged 55-70 years in good health. The chain is built from TRBV4-2 and TRBJ2-3, with D tentatively TRBD1 or TRBD2 (5 bases each). CDR3: CASSQKWDPTDTQYF. The DNA of the CDR3 is TGTGCCAGCAGCCAAAAATGGGACCCCACAGATACGCAGTATTTT.